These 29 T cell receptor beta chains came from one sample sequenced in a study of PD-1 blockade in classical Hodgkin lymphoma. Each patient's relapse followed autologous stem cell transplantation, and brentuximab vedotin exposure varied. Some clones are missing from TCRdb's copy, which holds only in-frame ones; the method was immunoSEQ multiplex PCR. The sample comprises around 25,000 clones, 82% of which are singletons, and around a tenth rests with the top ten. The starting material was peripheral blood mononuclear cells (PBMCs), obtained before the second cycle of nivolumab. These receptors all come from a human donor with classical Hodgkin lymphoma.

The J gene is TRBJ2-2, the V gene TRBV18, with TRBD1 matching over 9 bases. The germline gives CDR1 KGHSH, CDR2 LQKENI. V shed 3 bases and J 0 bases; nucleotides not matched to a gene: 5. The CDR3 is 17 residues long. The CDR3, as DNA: TGTGCCAGCTCACCCCGAACAGGGGGCGCGAACACCGGGGAGCTGTTTTTT. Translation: CASSPRTGGANTGELFF. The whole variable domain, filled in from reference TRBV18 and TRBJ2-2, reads NAGVMQNPRHLVRRRGQEARLRCSPMKGHSHVYWYRQLPEEGLKFMVYLQKENIIDESGMPKERFSAEFPKEGPSILRIQQVVRGDSAAYFCASSPRTGGANTGELFFGEGSRLTVL.

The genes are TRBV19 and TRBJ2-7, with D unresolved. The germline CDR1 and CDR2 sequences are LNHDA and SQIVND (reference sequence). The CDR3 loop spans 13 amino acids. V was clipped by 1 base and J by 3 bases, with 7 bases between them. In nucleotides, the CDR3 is TGTGCCAGTAGTATAGGACACTTCTACGAGCAGTACTTC. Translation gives CASSIGHFYEQYF.

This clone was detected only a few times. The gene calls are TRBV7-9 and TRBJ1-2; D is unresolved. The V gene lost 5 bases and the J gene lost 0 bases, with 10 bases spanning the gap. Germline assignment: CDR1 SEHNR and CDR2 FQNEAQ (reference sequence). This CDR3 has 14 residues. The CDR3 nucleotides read TGTGCCAGCAGCCCCGGGCCGACTAACTATGGCTACACCTTC. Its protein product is CASSPGPTNYGYTF.

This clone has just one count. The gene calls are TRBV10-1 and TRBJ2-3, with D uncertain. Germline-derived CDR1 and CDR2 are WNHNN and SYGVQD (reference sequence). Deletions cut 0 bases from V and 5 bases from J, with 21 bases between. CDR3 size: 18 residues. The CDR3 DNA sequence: TGCGCCAGCAGTGAGTCCCCTCCGCGGCGGCCCACGGGAGATACGCAGTATTTT. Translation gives CASSESPPRRPTGDTQYF.

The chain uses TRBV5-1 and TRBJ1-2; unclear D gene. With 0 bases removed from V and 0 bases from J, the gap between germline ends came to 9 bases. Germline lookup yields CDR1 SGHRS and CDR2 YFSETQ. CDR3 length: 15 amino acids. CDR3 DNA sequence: TGCGCCAGCAGCTTGGCGACATCAGCTAACTATGGCTACACCTTC. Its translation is CASSLATSANYGYTF.

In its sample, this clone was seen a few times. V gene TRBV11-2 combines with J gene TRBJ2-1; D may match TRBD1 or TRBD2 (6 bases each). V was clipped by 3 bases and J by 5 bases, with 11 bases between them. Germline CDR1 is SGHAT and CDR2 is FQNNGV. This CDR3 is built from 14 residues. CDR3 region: CASSFGGSHNEQFF. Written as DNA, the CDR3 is TGTGCCAGCAGCTTCGGGGGCTCTCACAATGAGCAGTTCTTC.

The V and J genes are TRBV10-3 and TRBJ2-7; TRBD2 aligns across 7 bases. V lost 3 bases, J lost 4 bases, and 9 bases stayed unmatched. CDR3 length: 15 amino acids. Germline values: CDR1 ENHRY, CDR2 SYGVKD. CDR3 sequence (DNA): TGTGCCATCAGTGAATTATACGGGGGGAAATACGAGCAGTACTTC. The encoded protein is CAISELYGGKYEQYF.

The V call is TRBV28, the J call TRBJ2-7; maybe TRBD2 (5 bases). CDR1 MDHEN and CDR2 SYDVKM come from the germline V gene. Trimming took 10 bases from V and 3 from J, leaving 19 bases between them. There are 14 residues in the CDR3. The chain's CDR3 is CATQFEGPGYEQYF. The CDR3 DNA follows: TGTGCCACCCAGTTTGAGGGCCCGGGCTACGAGCAGTACTTC.

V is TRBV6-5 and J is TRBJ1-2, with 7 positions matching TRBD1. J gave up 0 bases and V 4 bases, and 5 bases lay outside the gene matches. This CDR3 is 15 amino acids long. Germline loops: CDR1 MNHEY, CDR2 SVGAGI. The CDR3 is CASSFDGTANYGYTF. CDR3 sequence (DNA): TGTGCCAGCAGTTTCGACGGGACAGCTAACTATGGCTACACCTTC.

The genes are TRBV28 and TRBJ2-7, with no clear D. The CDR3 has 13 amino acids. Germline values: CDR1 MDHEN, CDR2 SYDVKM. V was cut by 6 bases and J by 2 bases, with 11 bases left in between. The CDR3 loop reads CASRLDGTYEQYF. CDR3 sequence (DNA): TGTGCCAGCAGGTTGGACGGAACCTACGAGCAGTACTTC.

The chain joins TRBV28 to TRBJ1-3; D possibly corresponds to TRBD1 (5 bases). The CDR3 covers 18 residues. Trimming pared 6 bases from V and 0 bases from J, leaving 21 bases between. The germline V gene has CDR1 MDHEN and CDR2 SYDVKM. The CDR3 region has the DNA TGTGCCAGCAGCCAAATTGGGACCCTAAATCGCTCTGGAAACACCATATATTTT. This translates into CASSQIGTLNRSGNTIYF. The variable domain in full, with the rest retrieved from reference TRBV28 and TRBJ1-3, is DVKVTQSSRYLVKRTGEKVFLECVQDMDHENMFWYRQDPGLGLRLIYFSYDVKMKEKGDIPEGYSVSREKKERFSLILESASTNQTSMYLCASSQIGTLNRSGNTIYFGEGSWLTVV.

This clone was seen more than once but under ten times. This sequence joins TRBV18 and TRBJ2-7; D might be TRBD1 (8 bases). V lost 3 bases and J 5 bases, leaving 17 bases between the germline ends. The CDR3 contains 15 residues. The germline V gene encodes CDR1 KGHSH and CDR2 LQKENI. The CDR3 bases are TGTGCCAGCTCACCGGGGGGGGACAGGTCCCACGAGCAGTACTTC. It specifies CASSPGGDRSHEQYF.

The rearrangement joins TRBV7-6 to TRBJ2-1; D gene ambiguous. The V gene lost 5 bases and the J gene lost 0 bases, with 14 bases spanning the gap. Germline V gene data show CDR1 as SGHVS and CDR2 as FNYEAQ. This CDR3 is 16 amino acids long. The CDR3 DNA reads TGTGCCAGCAGCCTTCCCTACAAGAGCTCCTACAATGAGCAGTTCTTC. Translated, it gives CASSLPYKSSYNEQFF.

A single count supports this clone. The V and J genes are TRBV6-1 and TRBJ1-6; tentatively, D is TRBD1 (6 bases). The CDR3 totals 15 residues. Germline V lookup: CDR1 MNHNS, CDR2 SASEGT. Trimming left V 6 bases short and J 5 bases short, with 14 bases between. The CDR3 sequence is CASRGNRVNNSPLHF. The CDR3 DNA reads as TGTGCCAGCAGGGGAAACAGGGTCAATAATTCACCCCTCCACTTT.

The CDR3 sequence is CASSTDRLAYEQYF. The CDR3 DNA follows: TGTGCCAGCAGCACGGACCGCCTGGCCTACGAGCAGTACTTC. This sequence joins TRBV7-3 and TRBJ2-7; D gene unclear. CDR1 SGHTA and CDR2 FQGTGA come from the germline V gene. The CDR3 sequence is 14 residues long. V shed 5 bases and J shed 2 bases, with 13 bases lying between them.

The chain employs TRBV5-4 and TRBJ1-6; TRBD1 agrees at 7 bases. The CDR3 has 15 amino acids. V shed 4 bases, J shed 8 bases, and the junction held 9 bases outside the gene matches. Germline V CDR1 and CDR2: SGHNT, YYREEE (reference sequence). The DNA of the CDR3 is TGTGCCAGCAGCCCAACAGGGGTATCTCATTCACCCCTCCACTTT. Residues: CASSPTGVSHSPLHF.

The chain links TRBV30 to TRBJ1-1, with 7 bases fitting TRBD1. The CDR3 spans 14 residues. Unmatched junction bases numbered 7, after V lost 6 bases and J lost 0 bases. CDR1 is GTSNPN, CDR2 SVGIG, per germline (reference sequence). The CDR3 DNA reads TGTGCCTGCTACAGGGGCCGGCTGAACACTGAAGCTTTCTTT. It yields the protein CACYRGRLNTEAFF.

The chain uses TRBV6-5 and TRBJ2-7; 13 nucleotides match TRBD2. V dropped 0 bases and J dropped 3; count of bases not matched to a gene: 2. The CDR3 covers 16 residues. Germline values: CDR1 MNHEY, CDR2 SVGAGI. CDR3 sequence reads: CASSYSTSGGLYEQYF. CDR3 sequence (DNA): TGTGCCAGCAGTTACTCGACTAGCGGGGGGCTCTACGAGCAGTACTTC.

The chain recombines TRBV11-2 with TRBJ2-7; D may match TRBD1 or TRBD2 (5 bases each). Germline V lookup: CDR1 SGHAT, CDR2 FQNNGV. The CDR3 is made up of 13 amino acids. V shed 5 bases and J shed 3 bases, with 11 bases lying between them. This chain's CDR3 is CASSPGTYYEQYF. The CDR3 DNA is TGTGCCAGCAGCCCAGGGACCTACTACGAGCAGTACTTC.

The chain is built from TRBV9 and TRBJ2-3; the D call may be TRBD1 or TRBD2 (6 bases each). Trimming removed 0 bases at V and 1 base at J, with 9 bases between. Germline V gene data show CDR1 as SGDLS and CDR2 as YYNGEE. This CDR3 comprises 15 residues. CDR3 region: CASSVGGAGTDTQYF. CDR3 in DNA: TGTGCCAGCAGCGTAGGGGGGGCAGGCACAGATACGCAGTATTTT.

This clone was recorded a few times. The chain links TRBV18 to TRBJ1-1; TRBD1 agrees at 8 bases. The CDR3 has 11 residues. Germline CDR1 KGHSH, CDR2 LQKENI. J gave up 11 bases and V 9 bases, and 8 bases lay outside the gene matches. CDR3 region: CASFDRGFAFF. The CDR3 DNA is TGTGCCAGTTTCGACAGGGGCTTTGCTTTCTTT.

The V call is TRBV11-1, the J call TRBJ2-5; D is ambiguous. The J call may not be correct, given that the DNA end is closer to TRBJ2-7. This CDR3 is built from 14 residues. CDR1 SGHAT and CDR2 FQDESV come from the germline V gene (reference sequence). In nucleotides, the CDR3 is TGTGCCAGCAGCTTAGCGATCGTAAGTGGCGAGCAGTACTTC. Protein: CASSLAIVSGEQYF.

CDR3 protein: CSVESMGGDEQYF. CDR3 DNA: TGCAGCGTTGAATCTATGGGGGGGGACGAGCAGTACTTC. This chain joins TRBV29-1 and TRBJ2-7; 7 nucleotides match TRBD2. The CDR3 totals 13 residues. V gave up 2 bases and J gave up 5 bases; unmatched junction bases: 6. Germline V lookup: CDR1 SQVTM, CDR2 ANQGSEA.

This CDR3 reads CASSPGQGGEKLFF. The DNA for the CDR3 is TGCGCCAGCAGCCCGGGACAGGGAGGCGAAAAACTGTTTTTT. The chain couples TRBV5-1 to TRBJ1-4, with TRBD1 matching over 9 bases. This CDR3 is built from 14 residues. Germline CDR1 and CDR2: SGHRS and YFSETQ. Losses at the gene ends were 4 bases for V and 8 bases for J; bases not matched to a gene: 6.

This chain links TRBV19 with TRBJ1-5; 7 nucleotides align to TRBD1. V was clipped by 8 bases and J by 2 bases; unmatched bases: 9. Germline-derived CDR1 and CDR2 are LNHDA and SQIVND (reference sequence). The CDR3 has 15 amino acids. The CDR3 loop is CASASTGSGNQPQHF. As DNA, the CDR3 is TGTGCCAGTGCCTCGACAGGGTCGGGCAATCAGCCCCAGCATTTT.

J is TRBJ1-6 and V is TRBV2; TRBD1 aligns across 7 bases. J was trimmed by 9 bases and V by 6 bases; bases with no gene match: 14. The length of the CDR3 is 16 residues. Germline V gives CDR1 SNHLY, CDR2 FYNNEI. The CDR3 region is CASSPTGKGEFSPLHF. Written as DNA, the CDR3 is TGTGCCAGCAGCCCGACAGGGAAAGGCGAGTTTTCACCCCTCCACTTT.

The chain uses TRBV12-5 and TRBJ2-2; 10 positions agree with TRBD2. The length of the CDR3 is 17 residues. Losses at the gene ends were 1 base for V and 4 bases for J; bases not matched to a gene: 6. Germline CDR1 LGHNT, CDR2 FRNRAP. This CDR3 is CASGLALAGALTGELFF. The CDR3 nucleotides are TGTGCTAGTGGTTTGGCTCTAGCGGGGGCCCTCACCGGGGAGCTGTTTTTT. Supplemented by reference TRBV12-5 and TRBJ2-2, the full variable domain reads DARVTQTPRHKVTEMGQEVTMRCQPILGHNTVFWYRQTMMQGLELLAYFRNRAPLDDSGMPKDRFSAEMPDATLATLKIQPSEPRDSAVYFCASGLALAGALTGELFFGEGSRLTVL.

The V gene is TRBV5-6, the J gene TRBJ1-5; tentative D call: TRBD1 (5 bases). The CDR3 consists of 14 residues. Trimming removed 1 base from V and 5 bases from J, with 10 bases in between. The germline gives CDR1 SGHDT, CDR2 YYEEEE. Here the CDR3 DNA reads TGTGCCAGCAGCTTGATGACAGTCCATCAGCCCCAGCATTTT. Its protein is CASSLMTVHQPQHF.

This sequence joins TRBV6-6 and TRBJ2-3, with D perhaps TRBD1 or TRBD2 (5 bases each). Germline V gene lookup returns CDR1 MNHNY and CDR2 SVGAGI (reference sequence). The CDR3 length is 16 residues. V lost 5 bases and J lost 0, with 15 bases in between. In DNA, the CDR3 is TGTGCCAGCAGTATGGGGACCAGAACTAGCACAGATACGCAGTATTTT. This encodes CASSMGTRTSTDTQYF.